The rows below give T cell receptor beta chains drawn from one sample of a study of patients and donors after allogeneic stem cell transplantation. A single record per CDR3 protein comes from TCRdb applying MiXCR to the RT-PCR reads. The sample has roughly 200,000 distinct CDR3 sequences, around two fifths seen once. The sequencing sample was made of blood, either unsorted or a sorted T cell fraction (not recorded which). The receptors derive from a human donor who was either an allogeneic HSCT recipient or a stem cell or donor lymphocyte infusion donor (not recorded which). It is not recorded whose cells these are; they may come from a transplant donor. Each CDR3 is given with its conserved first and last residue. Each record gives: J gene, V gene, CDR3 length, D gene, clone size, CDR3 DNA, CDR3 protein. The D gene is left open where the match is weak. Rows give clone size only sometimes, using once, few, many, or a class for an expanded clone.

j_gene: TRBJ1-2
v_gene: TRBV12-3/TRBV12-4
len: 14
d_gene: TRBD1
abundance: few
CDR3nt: TGTGCCAGCAGTCGTAACAGGGGGCTCTATGGCTACACCTTC
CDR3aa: CASSRNRGLYGYTF

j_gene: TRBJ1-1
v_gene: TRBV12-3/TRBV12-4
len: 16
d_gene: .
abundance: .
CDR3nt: TGTGCCAGCCATTACGGAGGGGCAGGGCTGAACACTGAAGCTTTCTTT
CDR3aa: CASHYGGAGLNTEAFF

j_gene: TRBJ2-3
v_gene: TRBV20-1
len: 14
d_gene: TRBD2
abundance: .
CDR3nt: TGCAGTGCCTCACTAGCGGGAGTAGCCGATACGCAGTATTTT
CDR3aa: CSASLAGVADTQYF

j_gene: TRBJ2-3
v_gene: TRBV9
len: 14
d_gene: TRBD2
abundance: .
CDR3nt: TGTGCCAGCAGTGCAAGACTAGCGGCGTGGTCGCAGTATTTT
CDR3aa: CASSARLAAWSQYF

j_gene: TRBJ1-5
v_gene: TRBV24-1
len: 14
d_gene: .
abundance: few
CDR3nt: TGTGCCACCAGTAGAGAACGCAGCAATCAGCCCCAGCATTTT
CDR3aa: CATSRERSNQPQHF

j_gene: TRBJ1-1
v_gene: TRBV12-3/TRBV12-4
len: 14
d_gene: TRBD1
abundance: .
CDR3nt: TGTGCCAGCGGCAGGGGGGGGAGGGACACTGAAGCTTTCTTT
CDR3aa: CASGRGGRDTEAFF

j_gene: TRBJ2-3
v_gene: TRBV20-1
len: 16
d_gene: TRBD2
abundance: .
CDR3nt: TGCAGTGCTAGAGGGGGACTAGCGGGGTCCACAGATACGCAGTATTTT
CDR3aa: CSARGGLAGSTDTQYF

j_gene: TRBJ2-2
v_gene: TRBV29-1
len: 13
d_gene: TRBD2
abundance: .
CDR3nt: TGCAGCGTTGGACTAGCGGGAGAGGGGGCTAGGTTTTTT
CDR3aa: CSVGLAGEGARFF

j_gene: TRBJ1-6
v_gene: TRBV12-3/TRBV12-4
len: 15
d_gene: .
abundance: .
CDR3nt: TGTGCCAGCAGTGACCCGGGACGGGCCAATTCACCCCTCCACTTT
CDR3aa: CASSDPGRANSPLHF

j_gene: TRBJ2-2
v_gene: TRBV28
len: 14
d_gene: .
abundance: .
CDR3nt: TGTGCCAGCAGTTTTCAGCTCGACACCGGGGAGCTGTTTTTT
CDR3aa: CASSFQLDTGELFF

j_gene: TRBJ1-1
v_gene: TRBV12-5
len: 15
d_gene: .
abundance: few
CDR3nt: TGTGCTAGTGGTTCCACCGGAGTGATGAACACTGAAGCTTTCTTT
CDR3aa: CASGSTGVMNTEAFF

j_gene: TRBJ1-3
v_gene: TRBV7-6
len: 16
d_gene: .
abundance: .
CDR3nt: TGTGCCAGCAGCTTAGGAGGGACTAACTCTGGAAACACCATATATTTT
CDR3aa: CASSLGGTNSGNTIYF

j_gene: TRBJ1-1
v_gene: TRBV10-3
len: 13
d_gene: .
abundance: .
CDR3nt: TGTGCCATCAGTGAGTCGGTAGGACGGGAAGCTTTCTTT
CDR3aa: CAISESVGREAFF

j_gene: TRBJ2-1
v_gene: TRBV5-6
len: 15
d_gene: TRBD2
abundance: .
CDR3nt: TGTGCCAGCAGCCCCCTAGCGGATAGCTACAATGAGCAGTTCTTC
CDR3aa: CASSPLADSYNEQFF

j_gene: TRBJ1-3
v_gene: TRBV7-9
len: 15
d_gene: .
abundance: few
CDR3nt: TGTGCCAGCAGCTTAGGTGGTCGCTCTGGAAACACCATATATTTT
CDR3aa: CASSLGGRSGNTIYF

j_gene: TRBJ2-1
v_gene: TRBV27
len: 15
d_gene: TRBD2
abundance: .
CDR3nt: TGTGCCAGCAGTTTATTAGCGGGAGTGTTTAATGAGCAGTTCTTC
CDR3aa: CASSLLAGVFNEQFF

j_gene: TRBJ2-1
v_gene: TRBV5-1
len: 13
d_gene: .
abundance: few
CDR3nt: TGCGCCAGCAACATTTCCCCCGACTATGGGCAGTTCTTC
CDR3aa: CASNISPDYGQFF

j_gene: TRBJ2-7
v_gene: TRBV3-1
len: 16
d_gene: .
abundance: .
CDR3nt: TGTGCCAGCAGCCAAATCGGGACTGATGCCATCTACGAGCAGTACTTC
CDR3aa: CASSQIGTDAIYEQYF

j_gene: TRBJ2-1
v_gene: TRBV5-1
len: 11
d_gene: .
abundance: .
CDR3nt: TGCGCCAGCAGCACTGACAATGAGCAGTTCTTC
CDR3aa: CASSTDNEQFF

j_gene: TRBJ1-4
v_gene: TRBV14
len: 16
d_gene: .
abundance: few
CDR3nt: TGTGCCAGCAGCCTAGGTTGGGGATCAACTAATGAAAAACTGTTTTTT
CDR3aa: CASSLGWGSTNEKLFF

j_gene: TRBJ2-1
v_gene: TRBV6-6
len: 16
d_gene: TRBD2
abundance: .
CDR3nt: TGTGCCAGCAGCCGACTAGCGGGACAGTCTCTCCATGAGCAGTTCTTC
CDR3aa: CASSRLAGQSLHEQFF

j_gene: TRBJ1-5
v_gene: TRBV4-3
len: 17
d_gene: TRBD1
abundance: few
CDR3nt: TGCGCCAGCAGCCAAAAGCTCCGGGACAGGCAAAATCAGCCCCAGCATTTT
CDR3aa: CASSQKLRDRQNQPQHF

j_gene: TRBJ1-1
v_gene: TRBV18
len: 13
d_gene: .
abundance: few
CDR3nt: TGTGCCAGCTCACCACTCGCTAGCACTGAAGCTTTCTTT
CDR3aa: CASSPLASTEAFF

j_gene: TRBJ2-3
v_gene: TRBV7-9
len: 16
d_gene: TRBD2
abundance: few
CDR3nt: TGTGCCAGCAGCTTAGTACTAGCGGGAGTAGGTGATACGCAGTATTTT
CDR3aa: CASSLVLAGVGDTQYF

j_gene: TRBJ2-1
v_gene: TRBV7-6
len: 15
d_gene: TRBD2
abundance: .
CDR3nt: TGTGCCAGCAGCCCCTTAGCGGGAGTTGACAATGAGCAGTTCTTC
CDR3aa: CASSPLAGVDNEQFF

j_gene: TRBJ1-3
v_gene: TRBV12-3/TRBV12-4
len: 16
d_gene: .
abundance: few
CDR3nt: TGTGCCAGCAGTTTAGCGGGCCGGAACTCTGGAAACACCATATATTTT
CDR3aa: CASSLAGRNSGNTIYF

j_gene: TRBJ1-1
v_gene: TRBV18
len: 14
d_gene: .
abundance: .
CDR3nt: TGTGCCAGCTCACTCTTGACGGTGAACACTGAAGCTTTCTTT
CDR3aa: CASSLLTVNTEAFF

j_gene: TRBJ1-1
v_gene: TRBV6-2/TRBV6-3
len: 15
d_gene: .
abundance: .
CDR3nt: TGTGCCAGCAGAAATGCAGGGGCCGCACACACTGAAGCTTTCTTT
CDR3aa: CASRNAGAAHTEAFF

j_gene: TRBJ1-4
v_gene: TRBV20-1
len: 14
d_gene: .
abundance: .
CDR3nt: TGCAGTGCCAAAATGGGGGGGAAGGATGAAAAACTGTTTTTT
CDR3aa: CSAKMGGKDEKLFF

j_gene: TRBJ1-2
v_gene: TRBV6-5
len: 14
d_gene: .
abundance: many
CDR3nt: TGTGCCAGCAGCCCCCCCCCCGCGGGGCCTGGCTACACCTTC
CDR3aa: CASSPPPAGPGYTF

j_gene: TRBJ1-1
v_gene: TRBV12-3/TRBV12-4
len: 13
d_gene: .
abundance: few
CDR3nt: TGTGCCAGCGGACAGAGCATGAACACTGAAGCTTTCTTT
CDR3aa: CASGQSMNTEAFF

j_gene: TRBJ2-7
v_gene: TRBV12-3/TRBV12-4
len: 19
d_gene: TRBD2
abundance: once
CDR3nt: TGTGCCAGCAGTTTTGGTGGGGGGACTAGCGGGAGCCAGTCCTACGAGCAGTACTTC
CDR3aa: CASSFGGGTSGSQSYEQYF

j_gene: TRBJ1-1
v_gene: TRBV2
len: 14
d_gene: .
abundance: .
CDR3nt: TGTGCCAGCAGTGAACACAGCATGAACACTGAAGCTTTCTTT
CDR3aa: CASSEHSMNTEAFF

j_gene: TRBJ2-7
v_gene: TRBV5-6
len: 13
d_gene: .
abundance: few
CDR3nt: TGTGCCAGCAGTTACGGGGCCGTATACGAGCAGTACTTC
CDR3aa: CASSYGAVYEQYF

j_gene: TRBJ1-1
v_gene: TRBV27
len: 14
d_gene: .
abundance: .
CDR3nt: TGTGCCAGCAGTTTACGGGGGACGAACACTGAAGCTTTCTTT
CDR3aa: CASSLRGTNTEAFF

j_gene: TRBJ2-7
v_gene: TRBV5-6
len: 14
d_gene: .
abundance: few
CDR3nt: TGTGCCAGCAGCCAGCGGGACATAGGATACGAGCAGTACTTC
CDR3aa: CASSQRDIGYEQYF

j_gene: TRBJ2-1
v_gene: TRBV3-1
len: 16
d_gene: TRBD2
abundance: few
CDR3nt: TGTGCCAGCAGCCAAGCTAGCGGGAGCTCCTACAATGAGCAGTTCTTC
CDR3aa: CASSQASGSSYNEQFF

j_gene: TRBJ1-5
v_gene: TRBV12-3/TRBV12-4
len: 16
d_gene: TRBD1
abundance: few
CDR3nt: TGTGCCAGCAGTCCCTGGACAGGAGAAAGCAATCAGCCCCAGCATTTT
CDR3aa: CASSPWTGESNQPQHF

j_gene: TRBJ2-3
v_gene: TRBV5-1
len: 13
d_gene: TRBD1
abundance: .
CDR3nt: TGCGCCAGCAGCCTGACAGGGTCAAATACGCAGTATTTT
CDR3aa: CASSLTGSNTQYF

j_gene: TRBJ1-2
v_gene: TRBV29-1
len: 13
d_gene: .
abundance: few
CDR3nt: TGCAGCGTAGGACCCACGGACAGTAATGGCTACACCTTC
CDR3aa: CSVGPTDSNGYTF